Shown below are 25 T cell receptor beta chains from a single sample sequenced in a study of T cell changes during pregnancy in multiple sclerosis. TCRdb's copy holds only in-frame clones and misses some; the assay was immunoSEQ multiplex PCR. The sample has roughly 80,000 clones, about 93% seen once. The sequences come from peripheral blood, collected after pregnancy. The origin of the receptors is a female donor in good health, enrolled as a control in a pregnancy study.

The count of this clone is one. The chain carries TRBV9 and TRBJ2-7; D gene ambiguous. CDR1 is SGDLS and CDR2 is YYNGEE in the germline V gene. This CDR3 has 13 residues. Between the trimmed V and J ends, which lost 0 bases and 3 bases, there was a span of 7 bases. CDR3 sequence: CASSVGVLYEQYF. The CDR3 DNA is TGTGCCAGCAGCGTAGGAGTTCTCTACGAGCAGTACTTC.

The chain couples TRBV6-4 to TRBJ1-1; D is uncertain. Germline loops: CDR1 MRHNA, CDR2 SNTAGT. CDR3 length equals 13 residues. V was clipped by 5 bases and J by 2 bases, with 9 bases between them. CDR3 amino acids: CASSSEPNTEAFF. CDR3 nucleotides: TGTGCCAGCAGTTCGGAGCCCAACACTGAAGCTTTCTTT.

This clone showed up just a few times. This sequence joins TRBV7-2 and TRBJ2-1; 8 positions match TRBD2. J gave up 5 bases and V 4 bases, and 7 bases lay outside the gene matches. Germline lookup yields CDR1 SGHTA and CDR2 FQGNSA. The CDR3 loop spans 15 amino acids. CDR3 DNA: TGTGCCAGCAGCTCCTTGGGGCGGGGGGACAATGAGCAGTTCTTC. It translates to CASSSLGRGDNEQFF.

The chain has TRBV29-1 and TRBJ1-2; 7 nucleotides match TRBD1. Germline values: CDR1 SQVTM, CDR2 ANQGSEA. The CDR3 is 14 amino acids. V trimming: 4 bases; J trimming: 2 bases; junction bases outside the gene matches: 7. The CDR3 here is CSVGEGARNYGYTF. Written as DNA, the CDR3 is TGCAGCGTTGGAGAGGGGGCGAGGAACTATGGCTACACCTTC.

The rearrangement joins TRBV18 to TRBJ2-5; possibly TRBD2 for D (5 bases). Germline CDR1 and CDR2: KGHSH and LQKENI. Trimming left V 4 bases short and J 5 bases short, with 17 bases between. CDR3 size: 15 residues. The CDR3 sequence: CASSRAGRTGETQYF. Written as DNA, the CDR3 is TGTGCCAGCTCACGAGCCGGGCGGACGGGGGAGACCCAGTACTTC. The full variable domain, its missing parts supplied by reference TRBV18 and TRBJ2-5, is NAGVMQNPRHLVRRRGQEARLRCSPMKGHSHVYWYRQLPEEGLKFMVYLQKENIIDESGMPKERFSAEFPKEGPSILRIQQVVRGDSAAYFCASSRAGRTGETQYFGPGTRLLVL.

The genes are TRBV10-3 and TRBJ2-3, with 8 bases identical to TRBD2. Germline CDR1 reads ENHRY; CDR2 reads SYGVKD. CDR3 length: 13 residues. J was trimmed by 3 bases and V by 11 bases; bases with no gene match: 7. The CDR3 protein is CASGGAGTDTQYF. CDR3 DNA: TGTGCCTCCGGGGGGGCTGGGACAGATACGCAGTATTTT.

The rearrangement links TRBV6-5 to TRBJ2-7; 12 nucleotides line up with TRBD1. Germline V gene sequence: CDR1 MNHEY, CDR2 SVGAGI. The junction had 7 bases not matched to a gene; V was cut back by 8 bases and J by 5 bases. CDR3 length: 14 amino acids. CDR3 residues: CASFMGQGADEQYF. The CDR3 DNA sequence: TGTGCCAGCTTTATGGGACAGGGGGCTGACGAGCAGTACTTC.

The chain combines TRBV19 with TRBJ2-7; 8 bases are shared with TRBD1. This CDR3 has 15 residues. In germline, CDR1 is LNHDA, CDR2 SQIVND (reference sequence). The V and J ends lost 3 bases and 6 bases, in that order; junction bases with no gene match: 10. CDR3 protein: CASSIRGQGLVEQYF. The CDR3 coding sequence is TGTGCCAGTAGTATTCGAGGACAGGGACTTGTCGAGCAGTACTTC.

The J gene is TRBJ2-4, the V gene TRBV18; 10 bases are shared with TRBD2. Germline-derived CDR1 and CDR2 are KGHSH and LQKENI. This CDR3 spans 17 amino acids. V trimming: 3 bases; J trimming: 9 bases; junction bases outside the gene matches: 14. CDR3 sequence reads: CASSPTGLAPKQSIQYF. Here the CDR3 DNA reads TGTGCCAGCTCACCTACGGGACTAGCGCCGAAGCAAAGCATTCAGTACTTC.

The rearrangement joins TRBV7-9 to TRBJ1-1; D is uncertain. The CDR3 sequence is 16 residues long. Germline-derived CDR1 and CDR2 are SEHNR and FQNEAQ (reference sequence). V lost 1 base and J lost 1, with 13 bases in between. The CDR3 nucleotides read TGTGCCAGCAGCTTAGGCCTAGCGGCCCGGAACACTGAAGCTTTCTTT. Translated: CASSLGLAARNTEAFF.

This chain joins TRBV18 and TRBJ2-1, with TRBD2 matching over 7 bases. Germline V gene data show CDR1 as KGHSH and CDR2 as LQKENI. Trimming removed 0 bases from V and 9 bases from J; junction bases left unmatched: 11. CDR3 length equals 16 residues. The CDR3, as DNA: TGTGCCAGCTCACCACCCCAGGCGGGAGTCATGGGTGAGCAGTTCTTC. Its translation is CASSPPQAGVMGEQFF.

This chain joins TRBV6-6 and TRBJ2-1; 12 bases line up with TRBD2. Germline trimming cut 5 bases from V and 7 bases from J; bases unmatched to any gene: 9. Germline lookup yields CDR1 MNHNY and CDR2 SVGAGI (reference sequence). The CDR3 contains 16 residues. CDR3 nucleotides: TGTGCCAGCAGTACTTCTAGCGGGAGGGCGGTAAATGAGCAGTTCTTC. It codes for CASSTSSGRAVNEQFF.

The chain links TRBV6-1 to TRBJ2-1; 14 positions agree with TRBD2. The CDR3 has 15 amino acids. Per the germline V gene, CDR1 is MNHNS and CDR2 is SASEGT. The J segment lost 9 bases and the V segment lost 4 bases, leaving 5 bases of the junction unmatched. As DNA, the CDR3 is TGTGCCAGCAGTGCTCCGGGACTAGCGGGAGTTGAGCAGTTCTTC. Translating gives CASSAPGLAGVEQFF.

The rearrangement uses TRBV28 and TRBJ2-1; maybe TRBD2 (5 bases). Per the germline V gene, CDR1 is MDHEN and CDR2 is SYDVKM. V lost 6 bases and J 2 bases, leaving 14 bases between the germline ends. This CDR3 has 15 residues. The CDR3 here is CASRSGGGAYNEQFF. The CDR3 DNA is TGTGCCAGCAGATCGGGCGGAGGCGCCTACAATGAGCAGTTCTTC.

The chain employs TRBV28 and TRBJ1-3; perhaps TRBD1 as D (6 bases). The CDR3 is made up of 14 amino acids. The V end was cut by 6 bases, the J end by 1 base, with 10 bases between. Germline V gives CDR1 MDHEN, CDR2 SYDVKM. The CDR3: CASRQGTSGNTIYF. The DNA for the CDR3 is TGTGCCAGCAGACAGGGTACTTCTGGAAACACCATATATTTT.

This chain uses TRBV12-1 with TRBJ1-2; TRBD1, the table's D call, lacks a check against the DNA. TRBV12-1 is a pseudogene segment. The CDR3 covers 14 residues. The DNA of the CDR3 is TGTGCCAGCAGCGTGGACAGGCTTTTCTATGGCTACACCTTC. Protein product: CASSVDRLFYGYTF.

This sequence joins TRBV5-6 and TRBJ2-7, with D uncertain. Germline V gene sequence: CDR1 SGHDT, CDR2 YYEEEE. V was clipped by 2 bases and J by 8 bases, with 11 bases between them. This CDR3 region has 12 residues. For the CDR3, the DNA is TGTGCCAGCAGCTTATCCCCAGGAAAGCAGTACTTC. This translates into CASSLSPGKQYF.

This clone showed up just once. V and J are TRBV4-2 and TRBJ2-1; 11 nucleotides match TRBD2. This CDR3 is 17 amino acids long. Germline CDR1 and CDR2: LGHNA and YNFKEQ. Trimming cost V 4 bases and J 1 base; bases outside gene matches: 6. CDR3 sequence reads: CASSPRTSGQSYNEQFF. The CDR3 DNA reads TGTGCCAGCAGCCCCCGGACTAGCGGGCAATCCTACAATGAGCAGTTCTTC.

CDR3 nucleotide sequence: TGTGCCAGCAGTGGATGGCACGGGGAGCTGTTTTTT. As protein: CASSGWHGELFF. The rearrangement joins TRBV2 to TRBJ2-2, with D uncertain. CDR1 is SNHLY, CDR2 FYNNEI, per germline. V gave up 4 bases and J gave up 7 bases, with 7 bases separating them. The CDR3 has 12 residues.

The rearrangement links TRBV7-2 to TRBJ2-1, with 8 bases identical to TRBD2. The J segment lost 6 bases and the V segment lost 2 bases, leaving 9 bases of the junction unmatched. The CDR3 is 16 amino acids. From germline, CDR1 is SGHTA and CDR2 FQGNSA. The CDR3 coding sequence is TGTGCCAGCAGCTTAAATCTCCTAGCGGGTACCAATGAGCAGTTCTTC. The encoded protein is CASSLNLLAGTNEQFF.

This chain links TRBV19 with TRBJ2-3; 11 bases align to TRBD1. CDR1 and CDR2 from the germline V gene are LNHDA and SQIVND (reference sequence). V lost 4 bases, J lost 0 bases, and 6 bases stayed unmatched. The CDR3 covers 17 residues. Written as DNA, the CDR3 is TGTGCCAGTAGTACTCGGGACAGGGGGACTAGCACAGATACGCAGTATTTT. This codes for CASSTRDRGTSTDTQYF. Looking up the rest from reference TRBV19 and TRBJ2-3 gives the full variable domain: DGGITQSPKYLFRKEGQNVTLSCEQNLNHDAMYWYRQDPGQGLRLIYYSQIVNDFQKGDIAEGYSVSREKKESFPLTVTSAQKNPTAFYLCASSTRDRGTSTDTQYFGPGTRLTVL.

This chain connects TRBV9 to TRBJ2-3, with TRBD2 matching 16 bases. Germline CDR1 SGDLS, CDR2 YYNGEE. There are 18 residues in the CDR3. Trimming cost V 0 bases and J 6 bases; bases outside gene matches: 7. CDR3 DNA sequence: TGTGCCAGCAGCGTAGCCGGGACTAGCGGGGGGGCCGGGGATACGCAGTATTTT. This translates into CASSVAGTSGGAGDTQYF.

J is TRBJ2-3 and V is TRBV10-3, with D possibly matching TRBD1 (5 bases). This CDR3 has 15 amino acids. V was clipped by 8 bases and J by 2 bases, with 17 bases between them. Germline assignment: CDR1 ENHRY and CDR2 SYGVKD. As DNA, the CDR3 is TGTGCCATCCTATCACGACAGTCTTCCACAGATACGCAGTATTTT. Translation: CAILSRQSSTDTQYF.

The chain combines TRBV2 with TRBJ2-7, with D possibly being TRBD1 (5 bases). Trimming removed 6 bases at V and 3 bases at J, with 9 bases between. The CDR3 covers 12 residues. Germline V gives CDR1 SNHLY, CDR2 FYNNEI. The CDR3 region is CASRTAVYEQYF. The CDR3 region has the DNA TGTGCCAGCAGGACAGCAGTCTACGAGCAGTACTTC.

The sample holds one count of this clone. The chain joins TRBV5-6 to TRBJ1-2, with D possibly being TRBD1 (5 bases). Germline-derived CDR1 and CDR2 are SGHDT and YYEEEE. This CDR3 is 15 amino acids long. Trimming took 2 bases from V and 4 from J, leaving 15 bases between them. The DNA for the CDR3 is TGTGCCAGCAGCTTCATCGGGGGAGTTGGCTATGGCTACACCTTC. This encodes CASSFIGGVGYGYTF.